This T cell receptor (beta chain) was recorded in a study of shared clonotypes between healthy human individuals. A remark on this clone: Its antigen is not identified.

Germline V gene sequence: CDR1 MGHRA, CDR2 YSYEKL. The CDR3 consists of 15 residues. V lost 8 bases, J lost 0 bases, and 4 bases stayed unmatched. Study results and caveats: The study drew on few donors, limiting represented genetic and exposure-history diversity.

The repertoire was sequenced with immunoSEQ multiplex PCR; TCRdb's copy has only in-frame clones and lacks some. The sample holds some 500,000 clones; around 95% are singletons and the top ten take about 0.06%. The chain is built from TRBV4-1 and TRBJ2-2; 9 bases match TRBD2. Sequenced input: naive CD4+ T cells sorted from blood. As to subset: CD45RA+ positively selected. The source of this sequence is a woman between 25 and 40 years old in good health. CDR3 bases: TGCGCCAGCTCGAGGACTAGCGCGAACACCGGGGAGCTGTTTTTT. It translates to CASSRTSANTGELFF.